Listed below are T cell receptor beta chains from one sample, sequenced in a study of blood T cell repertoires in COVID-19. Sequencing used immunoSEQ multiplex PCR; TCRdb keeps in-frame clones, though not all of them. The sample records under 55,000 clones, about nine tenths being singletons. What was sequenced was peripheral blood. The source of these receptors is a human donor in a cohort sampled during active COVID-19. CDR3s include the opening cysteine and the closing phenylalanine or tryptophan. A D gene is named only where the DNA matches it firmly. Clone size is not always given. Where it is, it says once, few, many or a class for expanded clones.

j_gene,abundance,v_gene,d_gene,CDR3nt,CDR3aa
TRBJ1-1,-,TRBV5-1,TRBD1,TGCGCCAGCAGCGGAGGGACAGGGAGCACTGAAGCTTTCTTT,CASSGGTGSTEAFF
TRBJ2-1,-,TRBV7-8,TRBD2,TGTGCCAGCAGGGAAACGGGACTAGCGGGGATGGGGAATGAGCAGTTCTTC,CASRETGLAGMGNEQFF
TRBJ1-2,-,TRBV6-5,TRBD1,TGTGCCAGCAGTTACCGACAGGGTTCCAACTATGGCTACACCTTC,CASSYRQGSNYGYTF
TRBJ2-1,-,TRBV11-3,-,TGTGCCAGCAGCGGGGGCAGGGCCCTTTACAATGAGCAGTTCTTC,CASSGGRALYNEQFF
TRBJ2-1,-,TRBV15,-,TGTGCCACCAGCAGAGGCAGCCAGGAATTCTCATTCTTC,CATSRGSQEFSFF
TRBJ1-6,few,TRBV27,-,TGTGCCAGCAGTTCCGCAGAGGCCCTTTATAATTCACCCCTCCACTTT,CASSSAEALYNSPLHF
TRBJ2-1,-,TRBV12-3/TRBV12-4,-,TGTGCCAGCAGCCCCTTCTACAATGAGCAGTTCTTC,CASSPFYNEQFF
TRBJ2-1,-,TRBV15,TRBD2,TGTGCCACCAGCCGCGGACTAGCGGGGACCCCGGAGCAGTTCTTC,CATSRGLAGTPEQFF
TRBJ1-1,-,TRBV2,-,TGTGCCAGCAGTGAGGGAGCTGGAATGAACACTGAAGCTTTCTTT,CASSEGAGMNTEAFF
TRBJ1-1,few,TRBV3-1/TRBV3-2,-,TGTGCCAGCAGCCCGGGACAAACACCAACCCTGAACACTGAAGCTTTCTTT,CASSPGQTPTLNTEAFF
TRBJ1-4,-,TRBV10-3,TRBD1,TGTGCCATCAGTGTCGGACAGGGGGCTGAAAAACTGTTTTTT,CAISVGQGAEKLFF
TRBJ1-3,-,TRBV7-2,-,TGTGCCAGCAGCTCACGTACACCAGGGGATGGAAACACCATATATTTT,CASSSRTPGDGNTIYF
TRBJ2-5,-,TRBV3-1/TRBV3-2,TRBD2,TGTGCCAGCAGCCAAAATAGCGGGGGGGCCATAGAGACCCAGTACTTC,CASSQNSGGAIETQYF
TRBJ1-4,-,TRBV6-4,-,TGTGCCAGTAAAACAGGGGAAAAACTGTTTTTT,CASKTGEKLFF
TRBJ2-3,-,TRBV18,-,TGTGCCAGCTCATCGGCAGGACAGAGCACAGATACGCAGTATTTT,CASSSAGQSTDTQYF
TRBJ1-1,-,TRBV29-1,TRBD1,TGCAGCGTTGGAGAGGGGGCGAACACTGAAGCTTTCTTT,CSVGEGANTEAFF
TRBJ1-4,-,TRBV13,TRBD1,TGTGCCAGCAGCACACAGGGGGGACAAGGTGAAAAACTGTTTTTT,CASSTQGGQGEKLFF
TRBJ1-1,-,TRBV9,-,TGTGCCAGCAGCGTAGGACTCGTGAACACTGAAGCTTTCTTT,CASSVGLVNTEAFF
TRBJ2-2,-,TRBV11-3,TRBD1,TGTGCCAGCAGCGCTGGACAGGGGAGAGGCACCGGGGAGCTGTTTTTT,CASSAGQGRGTGELFF
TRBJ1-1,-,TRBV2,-,TGTGCCAGCACCCTGCGGGCTGAAGCTTTCTTT,CASTLRAEAFF
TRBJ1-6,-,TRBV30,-,TGTGCCTGGAGTGATCGAGGAGGCTCCTATAATTCACCCCTCCACTTT,CAWSDRGGSYNSPLHF
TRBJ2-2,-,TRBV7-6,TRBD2,TGTGCCAGCAGCGCCCGGGGGGTCAACACCGGGGAGCTGTTTTTT,CASSARGVNTGELFF
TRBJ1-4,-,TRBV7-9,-,TGTGCCAGCAGCCGAAAAGGGGGAGGGCATGAAAAACTGTTTTTT,CASSRKGGGHEKLFF
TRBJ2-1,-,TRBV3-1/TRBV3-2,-,TGTGCCAGCAGCCAAGTTCCGGGGAGTTACAATGAGCAGTTCTTC,CASSQVPGSYNEQFF
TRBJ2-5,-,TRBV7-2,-,TGTGCCAGCAGCTTAGGACAGCACCAAGAGACCCAGTACTTC,CASSLGQHQETQYF
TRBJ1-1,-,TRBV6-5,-,TGTGCCAGCAGTATCTTAGGGAGTTGGTACACTGAAGCTTTCTTT,CASSILGSWYTEAFF
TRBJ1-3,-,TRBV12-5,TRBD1,TGTGCTAGTGGTCTTCCCGGGACAGGGCGTATTTTTTTT,CASGLPGTGRIFF
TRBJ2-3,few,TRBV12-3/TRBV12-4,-,TGTGCCAGCAGCCGATTCGGGGATACGCAGTATTTT,CASSRFGDTQYF
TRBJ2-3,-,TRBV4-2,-,TGTGCCAGCAGCCAAATAGTAGCGTCCACAGATACGCAGTATTTT,CASSQIVASTDTQYF
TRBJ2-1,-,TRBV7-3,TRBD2,TGTGCCAGCAGCTTACCCGGGACTAGCGGTACCTCCTACAATGAGCAGTTCTTC,CASSLPGTSGTSYNEQFF
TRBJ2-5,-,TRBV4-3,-,TGCGCCAGCAGCCAAAGAGCCGGGGAGACCCAGTACTTC,CASSQRAGETQYF
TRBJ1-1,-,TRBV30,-,TGTGCCTGGAGTGTTATCCGGGGAGGGACTGAAGCTTTCTTT,CAWSVIRGGTEAFF
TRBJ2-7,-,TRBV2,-,TGTGCCGGGGGAGGTCAGATCTCCTACGAGCAGTACTTC,CAGGGQISYEQYF
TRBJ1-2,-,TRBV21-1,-,TGTGCCAGCAGCAGGGGGACAGGCCTTCCTAGAGGCTACACCTTC,CASSRGTGLPRGYTF
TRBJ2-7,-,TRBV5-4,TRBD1,TGTGCCAGCAGCCATAACAGGGGAACCTACGAGCAGTACTTC,CASSHNRGTYEQYF
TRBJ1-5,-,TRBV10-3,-,TGTGCCATCGGAAATTCGGGAGACAATCAGCCCCAGCATTTT,CAIGNSGDNQPQHF
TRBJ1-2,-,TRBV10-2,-,TGCGCCAGCAGGATGGCAGGGTATAACTATGGCTACACCTTC,CASRMAGYNYGYTF
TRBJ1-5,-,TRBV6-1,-,TGTGCCAGCAGTGAGGCCCAAGGACTCCAGCCCCAGCATTTT,CASSEAQGLQPQHF
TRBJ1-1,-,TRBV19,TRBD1,TGTGCCAGTAGTATAGACAGGGACAGCGACGCTTTCTTT,CASSIDRDSDAFF
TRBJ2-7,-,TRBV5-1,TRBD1,TGCGCCAGCAGCGGGGGACAGGGGATAGACGAGCAGTACTTC,CASSGGQGIDEQYF
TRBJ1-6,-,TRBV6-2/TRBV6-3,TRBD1,TGTGCCAGCAGTTCCTCCCGGGACAGGCTTTTCTCACCCCTCCACTTT,CASSSSRDRLFSPLHF
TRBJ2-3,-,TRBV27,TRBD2,TGTGCCAGCAGGTTACTAGCGGGGGGATCAGATACGCAGTATTTT,CASRLLAGGSDTQYF
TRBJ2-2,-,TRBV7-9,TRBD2,TGTGCCAGCAGCTTTAAAGCGGGGGCCGGGAACACCGGGGAGCTGTTTTTT,CASSFKAGAGNTGELFF
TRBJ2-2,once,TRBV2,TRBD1,TGTGCCAGCAGAGAAGACAGGGGGCTAGTCACCGGGGAGCTGTTTTTT,CASREDRGLVTGELFF
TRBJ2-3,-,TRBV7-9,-,TGTGCCAGCTGGTCCGGGCAGGGCCCCCCAGATACGCAGTATTTT,CASWSGQGPPDTQYF
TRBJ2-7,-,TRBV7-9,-,TGTGCCACCCAAGTCTCCCCTGCTAGCGAGCAGTACTTC,CATQVSPASEQYF